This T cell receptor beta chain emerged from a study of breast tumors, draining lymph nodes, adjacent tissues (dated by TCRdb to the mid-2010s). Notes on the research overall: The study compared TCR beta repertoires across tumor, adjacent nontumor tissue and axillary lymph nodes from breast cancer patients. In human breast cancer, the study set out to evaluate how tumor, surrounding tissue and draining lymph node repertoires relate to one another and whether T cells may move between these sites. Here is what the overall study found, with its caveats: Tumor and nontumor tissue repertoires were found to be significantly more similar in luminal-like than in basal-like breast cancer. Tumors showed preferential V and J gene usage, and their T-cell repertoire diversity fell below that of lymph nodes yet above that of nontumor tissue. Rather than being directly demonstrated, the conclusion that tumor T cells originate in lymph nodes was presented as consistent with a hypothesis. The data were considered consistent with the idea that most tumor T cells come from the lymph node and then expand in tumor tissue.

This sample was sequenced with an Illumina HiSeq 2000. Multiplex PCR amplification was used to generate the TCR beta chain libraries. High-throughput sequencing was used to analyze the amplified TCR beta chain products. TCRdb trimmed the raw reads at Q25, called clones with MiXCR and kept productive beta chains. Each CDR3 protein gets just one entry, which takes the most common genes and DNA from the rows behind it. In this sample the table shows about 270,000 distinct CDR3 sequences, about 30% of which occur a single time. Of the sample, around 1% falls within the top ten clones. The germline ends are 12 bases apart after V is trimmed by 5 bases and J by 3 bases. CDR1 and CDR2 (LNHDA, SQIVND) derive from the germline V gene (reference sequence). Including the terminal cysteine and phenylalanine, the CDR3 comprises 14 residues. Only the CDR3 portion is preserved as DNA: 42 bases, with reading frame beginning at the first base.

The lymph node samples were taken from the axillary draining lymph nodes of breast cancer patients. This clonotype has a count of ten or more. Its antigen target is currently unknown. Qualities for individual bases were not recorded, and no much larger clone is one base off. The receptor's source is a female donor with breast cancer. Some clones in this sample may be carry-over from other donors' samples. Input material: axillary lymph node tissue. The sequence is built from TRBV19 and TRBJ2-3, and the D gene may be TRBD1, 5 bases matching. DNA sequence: TGTGCCAGTAGTCCCCGCAGGGAAACAGATACGCAGTATTTT. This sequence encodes CASSPRRETDTQYF.